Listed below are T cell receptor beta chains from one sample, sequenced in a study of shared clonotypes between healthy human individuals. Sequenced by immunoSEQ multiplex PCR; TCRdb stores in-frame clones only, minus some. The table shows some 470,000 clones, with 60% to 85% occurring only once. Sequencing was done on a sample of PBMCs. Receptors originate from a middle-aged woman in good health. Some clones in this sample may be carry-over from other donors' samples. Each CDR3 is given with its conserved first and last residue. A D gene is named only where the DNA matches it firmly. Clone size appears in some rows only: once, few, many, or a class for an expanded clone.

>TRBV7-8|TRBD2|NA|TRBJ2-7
CASSLSGGGGEQYF
TGTGCCAGCAGCCTTAGCGGGGGAGGCGGCGAGCAGTACTTC
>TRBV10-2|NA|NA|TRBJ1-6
CASSRGSLIGSPLHF
TGCGCCAGCAGCAGGGGAAGCTTGATCGGTTCACCCCTCCACTTT
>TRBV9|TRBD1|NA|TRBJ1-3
CASSNTGGSGNTIYF
TGTGCCAGCAGCAATACAGGGGGTTCTGGAAACACCATATATTTT
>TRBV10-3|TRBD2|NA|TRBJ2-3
CASTSGRADTQYF
TGTGCCAGCACTAGCGGGAGGGCCGATACGCAGTATTTT
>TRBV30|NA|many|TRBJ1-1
CAWSASLTSTLGTEAFF
TGTGCCTGGAGCGCCAGTCTTACCTCAACCTTGGGCACTGAAGCCTTCTTT
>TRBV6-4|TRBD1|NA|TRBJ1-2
CASSDGQGGYGYTF
TGTGCCAGCAGTGACGGACAGGGCGGGTATGGCTACACCTTC
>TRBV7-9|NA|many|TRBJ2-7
CASSLSYEQYF
TGTGCCAGCAGCTTAAGCTACGAGCAGTACTTC
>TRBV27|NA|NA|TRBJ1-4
CASSSGPTWGEKLFF
TGTGCCAGCAGTTCCGGACCGACCTGGGGTGAAAAACTGTTTTTT
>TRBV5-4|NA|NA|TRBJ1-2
CASSFYFDRTHYGYTF
TGTGCCAGCAGCTTTTACTTTGACAGGACACACTATGGCTACACCTTC
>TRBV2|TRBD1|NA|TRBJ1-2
CASSDLGQGYYGYTF
TGTGCCAGCAGTGATCTCGGACAGGGCTACTATGGCTACACCTTC
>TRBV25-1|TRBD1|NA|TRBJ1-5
CASSRDRADQPQHF
TGTGCCAGCAGTCGGGACAGGGCGGATCAGCCCCAGCATTTT
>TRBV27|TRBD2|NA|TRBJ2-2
CASSSLGLAGTGELFF
TGTGCCAGCAGTTCTCTCGGACTAGCGGGGACCGGGGAGCTGTTTTTT
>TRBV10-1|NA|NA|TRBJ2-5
CASSEFGSKTSGTQYF
TGCGCCAGCAGTGAATTTGGCTCGAAGACATCGGGGACCCAGTACTTC
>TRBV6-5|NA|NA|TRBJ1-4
CASSSTFRGVGEKLFF
TGTGCCAGCAGTTCGACATTCAGGGGTGTAGGGGAAAAACTGTTTTTT
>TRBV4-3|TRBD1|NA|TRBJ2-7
CASSPAGTVYEQYF
TGCGCCAGCAGCCCCGCCGGGACAGTATACGAGCAGTACTTC
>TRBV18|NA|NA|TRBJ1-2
CASSAYTDGYTF
TGTGCCAGCTCAGCCTACACGGATGGCTACACCTTC
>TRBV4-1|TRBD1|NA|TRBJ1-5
CASATGDRVINQPQHF
TGCGCCAGCGCCACCGGGGACAGGGTAATCAATCAGCCCCAGCATTTT
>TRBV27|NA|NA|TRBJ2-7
CASKGGEDGYF
TGTGCCAGCAAGGGAGGAGAGGACGGGTACTTC
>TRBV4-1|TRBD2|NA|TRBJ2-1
CASSPAGTSGQRNNEQFF
TGCGCCAGCAGCCCGGCGGGGACTAGCGGCCAACGAAACAATGAGCAGTTCTTC
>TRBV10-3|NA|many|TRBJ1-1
CAIGRRDRDTEAFF
TGTGCCATCGGACGGAGAGATAGGGACACTGAAGCTTTCTTT
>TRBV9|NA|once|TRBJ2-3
CASSLRTEDTQYF
TGTGCCAGCAGCCTCCGGACTGAAGATACGCAGTATTTT
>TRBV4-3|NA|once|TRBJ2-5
CASSQSLGVGRETQYF
TGCGCCAGCAGCCAATCCTTGGGGGTAGGGCGAGAGACCCAGTACTTC
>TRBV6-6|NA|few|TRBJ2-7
CASSYRYEQYF
TGTGCCAGCAGTTACAGGTACGAGCAGTACTTC
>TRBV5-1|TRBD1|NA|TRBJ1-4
CASSQGQGLSSKLFF
TGCGCCAGCAGCCAGGGACAGGGTCTTTCGTCGAAACTGTTTTTT
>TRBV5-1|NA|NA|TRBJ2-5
CASSFDPAGAGTQYF
TGCGCCAGCAGCTTTGACCCAGCGGGTGCGGGGACCCAGTACTTC
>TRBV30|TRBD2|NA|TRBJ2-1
CAWKRREYEQFF
TGTGCCTGGAAGAGGCGGGAGTATGAGCAGTTCTTC
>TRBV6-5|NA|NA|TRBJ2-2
CASSVRLDTGELFF
TGTGCCAGCAGCGTCAGGCTGGACACCGGGGAGCTGTTTTTT
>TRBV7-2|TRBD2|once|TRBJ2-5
CASSLHGGEETQYF
TGTGCCAGCAGCTTACACGGGGGGGAAGAGACCCAGTACTTC
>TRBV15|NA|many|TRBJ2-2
CATSSNRRDPTGELFF
TGTGCCACCAGCAGTAACCGCCGGGACCCCACCGGGGAGCTGTTTTTT
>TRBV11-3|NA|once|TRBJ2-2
CASSLGHSGPGELFF
TGTGCCAGCAGCTTAGGACACTCAGGGCCCGGGGAGCTGTTTTTT
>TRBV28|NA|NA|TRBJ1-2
CASSPPYPYGYTF
TGTGCCAGCAGCCCTCCTTACCCCTATGGCTACACCTTC
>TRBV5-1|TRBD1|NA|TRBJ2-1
CASSLLGQGAHNEQFF
TGCGCCAGCAGCTTGTTGGGACAGGGGGCGCACAATGAGCAGTTCTTC
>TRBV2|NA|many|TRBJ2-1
CASSVGSYNEQFF
TGTGCCAGCTCTGTCGGCTCCTACAATGAGCAGTTCTTC
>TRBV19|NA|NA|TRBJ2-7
CASSTRTSVWEQYF
TGTGCCAGTAGCACTCGGACCTCGGTATGGGAGCAGTACTTC
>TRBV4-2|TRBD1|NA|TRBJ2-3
CASSQVAWTGSDTQYF
TGTGCCAGCAGCCAAGTCGCTTGGACAGGGTCAGATACGCAGTATTTT
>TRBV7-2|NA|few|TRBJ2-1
CASSHSWADYNEQFF
TGTGCCAGCAGCCACAGTTGGGCGGACTACAATGAGCAGTTCTTC
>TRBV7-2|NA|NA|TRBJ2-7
CASSLAAGEAYEQYF
TGTGCCAGCAGCTTAGCCGCGGGTGAGGCCTACGAGCAGTACTTC
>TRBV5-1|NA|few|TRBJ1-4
CASSPANGRDEKLFF
TGCGCCAGCAGCCCCGCGAATGGGAGGGATGAAAAACTGTTTTTT
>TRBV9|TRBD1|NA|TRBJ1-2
CASTFGGQNNYGYTF
TGTGCCAGCACATTTGGGGGACAGAATAACTATGGCTACACCTTC
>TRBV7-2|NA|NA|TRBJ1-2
CASSLGRWGQEYGYTF
TGTGCCAGCAGCTTAGGCCGCTGGGGGCAGGAGTATGGCTACACCTTC
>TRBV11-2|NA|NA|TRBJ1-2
CASRHDREDGYTF
TGTGCCAGCAGACATGACCGGGAGGATGGCTACACCTTC
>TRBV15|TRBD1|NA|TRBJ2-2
CATSRDRGTGELFF
TGTGCCACCTCTAGAGACAGGGGGACCGGGGAGCTGTTTTTT
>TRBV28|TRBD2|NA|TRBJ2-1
CASSKTRLAGDQEQFF
TGTGCCAGCAGCAAAACTAGACTAGCGGGAGATCAGGAGCAGTTCTTC
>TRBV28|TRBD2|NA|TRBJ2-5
CASSLGLAGGQETQYF
TGTGCCAGCAGTTTGGGACTAGCGGGAGGGCAGGAGACCCAGTACTTC
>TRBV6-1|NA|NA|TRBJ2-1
CASSAGPENEQFF
TGTGCCAGCAGTGCCGGGCCTGAGAATGAGCAGTTCTTC